This passage covers 23 T cell receptor beta chains from one sample sequenced in a study of blood T cell repertoires in COVID-19. Using immunoSEQ multiplex PCR, the repertoire was profiled, and TCRdb retains in-frame clones only, with some absent. The sample lists about 250,000 clones; 80% to 90% were seen once. The sequenced sample consisted of PBMCs or T cells enriched from blood (not recorded which). These receptors came from a man between 18 and 29 years old who had recovered from COVID-19.

The chain employs TRBV10-2 and TRBJ2-7, with TRBD1 matching over 8 bases. Germline CDR1 reads WSHSY; CDR2 reads SAAADI. V lost 6 bases and J lost 2; bases outside the gene matches: 6. The CDR3 has 14 residues. CDR3 loop: CASSGKDRAYEQYF. In DNA, the CDR3 is TGCGCCAGCAGCGGAAAGGACAGGGCCTACGAGCAGTACTTC.

The chain uses TRBV24-1 and TRBJ2-7; 7 bases line up with TRBD1. V was clipped by 2 bases and J by 4 bases; unmatched bases: 4. The CDR3 consists of 14 residues. CDR1 and CDR2 from the germline V gene are KGHDR and SFDVKD. Here the CDR3 DNA reads TGTGCCACCAGTGATTCAGGGGGTTCTTACGAGCAGTACTTC. Translated: CATSDSGGSYEQYF.

This chain links TRBV30 with TRBJ2-3; D gene unclear. CDR3 length equals 16 residues. Germline V gene sequence: CDR1 GTSNPN, CDR2 SVGIG (reference sequence). V was cut by 2 bases and J by 0 bases, with 15 bases left in between. In DNA, the CDR3 is TGTGCCTGGAGTCGAACACCTAGGATAAGCACAGATACGCAGTATTTT. This sequence encodes CAWSRTPRISTDTQYF.

This sequence joins TRBV5-4 and TRBJ1-1; the match to TRBD1 covers 11 bases. With V trimmed by 2 bases and J by 5 bases, 5 bases remained unmatched. CDR3 size: 15 residues. Germline CDR1 SGHNT, CDR2 YYREEE (reference sequence). For the CDR3, the DNA is TGTGCCAGCAGCTTCGGACAGGGGGCTTATACTGAAGCTTTCTTT. This gives the protein CASSFGQGAYTEAFF.

The chain uses TRBV29-1 and TRBJ1-1; D unresolved. V was trimmed by 7 bases and J by 0 bases, leaving 12 bases between them. Per the germline V gene, CDR1 is SQVTM and CDR2 is ANQGSEA. This CDR3 comprises 13 residues. The CDR3 DNA sequence: TGCAGCGCGAATTTAATTTTGAACACTGAAGCTTTCTTT. It translates to CSANLILNTEAFF.

The J gene is TRBJ2-5, the V gene TRBV11-2; 7 bases fit TRBD2. V was pared by 8 bases and J by 1 base, with 19 bases of the junction left unmatched. The germline gives CDR1 SGHAT, CDR2 FQNNGV. The CDR3 runs to 18 residues. The CDR3 region has the DNA TGTGCCAGCTCGTTTCCGCGGGGGTCGGCCCGAATCCAAGAGACCCAGTACTTC. Translation: CASSFPRGSARIQETQYF.

The V gene is TRBV5-1, the J gene TRBJ2-5; possibly TRBD2 for D (5 bases). Looked up from germline, CDR1 is SGHRS and CDR2 is YFSETQ. The V and J ends lost 0 bases and 5 bases respectively, with 11 bases between them. CDR3 size: 14 residues. In nucleotides, the CDR3 is TGCGCCAGCAGCTTGGTCTCGGGAAAGGAGACCCAGTACTTC. Its protein product is CASSLVSGKETQYF.

This clone was counted a single time. The gene calls are TRBV6-5 and TRBJ1-2; possible D gene TRBD1, 6 bases. V was cut by 8 bases and J by 3 bases, with 16 bases left in between. CDR1 MNHEY and CDR2 SVGAGI come from the germline V gene. The CDR3 contains 14 residues. CDR3 in DNA: TGTGCCAGCCACGGGTGGGGGCCCTACTATGGCTACACCTTC. Its translation: CASHGWGPYYGYTF.

The genes are TRBV19 and TRBJ2-1; no clear D. The CDR3 contains 13 residues. V was clipped by 4 bases and J by 3 bases, with 7 bases between them. Germline V lookup: CDR1 LNHDA, CDR2 SQIVND (reference sequence). This CDR3 reads CASSRANYNEQFF. The CDR3 DNA follows: TGTGCCAGTAGTAGAGCGAACTACAATGAGCAGTTCTTC.

The gene calls are TRBV5-6 and TRBJ1-6; TRBD1 matches at 10 bases. Germline CDR1 reads SGHDT; CDR2 reads YYEEEE. The CDR3 extends over 15 amino acids. V lost 3 bases and J lost 7; bases outside the gene matches: 4. For the CDR3, the DNA is TGTGCCAGCAGCTCCTGGACAGGGGGGAATTCACCCCTCCACTTT. It encodes CASSSWTGGNSPLHF.

The genes are TRBV30 and TRBJ2-1; the D gene is possibly TRBD2 (5 bases). Germline V gene data show CDR1 as GTSNPN and CDR2 as SVGIG (reference sequence). V was shortened by 4 bases and J by 10 bases, with 11 bases between the two germline ends. This CDR3 has 11 residues. The CDR3 nucleotides read TGTGCCTGGAAGGAGGCCGTAGAGCAGTTCTTC. Amino acids: CAWKEAVEQFF.

V usage is TRBV19 and J usage is TRBJ2-7, with 7 nucleotides matching TRBD1. V was pared by 3 bases and J by 3 bases, with 11 bases of the junction left unmatched. Germline V gene sequence: CDR1 LNHDA, CDR2 SQIVND (reference sequence). The CDR3 extends over 16 amino acids. In DNA, the CDR3 is TGTGCCAGTAGTATTGGGGCAAGGGGGCCCGGCTACGAGCAGTACTTC. It codes for CASSIGARGPGYEQYF.

The J gene is TRBJ2-3, the V gene TRBV7-6; D is perhaps TRBD1 (6 bases). The germline V gene has CDR1 SGHVS and CDR2 FNYEAQ. This CDR3 has 16 amino acids. The V and J ends lost 4 bases and 0 bases respectively, with 14 bases between them. The CDR3 spells CASSSYREISTDTQYF. CDR3 nucleotides: TGTGCCAGCAGCTCCTACAGGGAAATTAGCACAGATACGCAGTATTTT.

This chain uses TRBV27 with TRBJ1-2; 7 bases fit TRBD1. CDR3 length: 16 residues. The J segment lost 5 bases and the V segment lost 4 bases, leaving 13 bases of the junction unmatched. Germline lookup yields CDR1 MNHEY and CDR2 SMNVEV (reference sequence). In nucleotides, the CDR3 is TGTGCCAGCAGTTGGGACAGCAAAAGCCCCTTTTATGGCTACACCTTC. Translating it yields CASSWDSKSPFYGYTF.

This chain connects TRBV19 to TRBJ1-5; D unresolved. Trimming took 1 base from V and 3 from J, leaving 4 bases between them. The CDR3 loop spans 13 amino acids. Germline V gives CDR1 LNHDA, CDR2 SQIVND (reference sequence). The DNA for the CDR3 is TGTGCCAGTAGTATAGGCGCCAATCAGCCCCAGCATTTT. Encoded protein: CASSIGANQPQHF.

The rearrangement uses TRBV7-9 and TRBJ2-4; D unclear. The CDR3 spans 16 residues. Trimming took off 4 bases at V and 0 bases at J, with 13 bases between the two ends. Germline V gives CDR1 SEHNR, CDR2 FQNEAQ (reference sequence). For the CDR3, the DNA is TGTGCCAGCAGCTCAACAGAAAGATTAGCCAAAAACATTCAGTACTTC. This codes for CASSSTERLAKNIQYF.

The CDR3 loop is CASNKQGSTEAFF. CDR3 DNA: TGTGCCAGTAACAAACAGGGGAGCACTGAAGCTTTCTTT. V is TRBV19 and J is TRBJ1-1, with TRBD1 matching 7 bases. The CDR3 has 13 amino acids. With 7 bases clipped from V and 4 bases from J, the junction kept 6 bases outside the gene matches. Germline values: CDR1 LNHDA, CDR2 SQIVND (reference sequence). Based on the CDR3 plus reference TRBV19 and TRBJ1-1, the full variable domain is DGGITQSPKYLFRKEGQNVTLSCEQNLNHDAMYWYRQDPGQGLRLIYYSQIVNDFQKGDIAEGYSVSREKKESFPLTVTSAQKNPTAFYLCASNKQGSTEAFFGQGTRLTVV.

This chain connects TRBV7-3 to TRBJ2-7; 12 bases align to TRBD2. The CDR3 covers 15 residues. Germline-derived CDR1 and CDR2 are SGHTA and FQGTGA. The junction had 5 bases not matched to a gene; V was cut back by 4 bases and J by 4 bases. The CDR3 here is CASSSASGRGYEQYF. CDR3 DNA sequence: TGTGCCAGCAGCTCTGCTAGCGGGAGGGGTTACGAGCAGTACTTC.

The rearrangement links TRBV18 to TRBJ2-1, with D maybe TRBD2 (6 bases). The CDR3 consists of 13 residues. V lost 2 bases, J lost 10 bases, and 12 bases lay in between. CDR1 is KGHSH and CDR2 is LQKENI in the germline V gene. The CDR3 DNA follows: TGTGCCAGCTCACCAGACCGGGACTGGGAGCAGTTCTTC. Its protein is CASSPDRDWEQFF.

The count of this clone is one. The chain employs TRBV29-1 and TRBJ2-7; a weak D match, TRBD1 (6 bases). In germline, CDR1 is SQVTM, CDR2 ANQGSEA. CDR3 size: 13 residues. The V gene lost 2 bases and the J gene lost 2 bases, with 10 bases spanning the gap. CDR3 bases: TGCAGCGTTGAAACAGGGAACCCCTACGAGCAGTACTTC. Encoded protein: CSVETGNPYEQYF.

The CDR3 loop reads CASSRTGGGNTIYF. CDR3 bases: TGTGCCAGCAGCCGGACAGGGGGTGGAAACACCATATATTTT. This chain links TRBV7-2 with TRBJ1-3, with 10 bases identical to TRBD1. The V segment lost 5 bases and the J segment 3 bases; nucleotides outside the gene matches: 1. Germline V gene data show CDR1 as SGHTA and CDR2 as FQGNSA. The CDR3 sequence is 14 residues long.

The CDR3 DNA reads TGTGCCAGCGGAAGCGGGGCCTACAATGAGCAGTTCTTC. Encoded protein: CASGSGAYNEQFF. The chain has TRBV7-9 and TRBJ2-1; 7 bases fit TRBD2. The germline CDR1 and CDR2 sequences are SEHNR and FQNEAQ (reference sequence). J gave up 2 bases and V 8 bases, and 3 bases lay outside the gene matches. This CDR3 has 13 residues.

The genes are TRBV18 and TRBJ2-3; 8 bases match TRBD2. The CDR3 length is 15 residues. With 3 bases clipped from V and 0 bases from J, the junction kept 2 bases outside the gene matches. Germline CDR1 reads KGHSH; CDR2 reads LQKENI. The CDR3 DNA reads TGTGCCAGCTCACCTAGCGGGACTAGCACAGATACGCAGTATTTT. This translates into CASSPSGTSTDTQYF.